The 19 T cell receptor beta chains below were found in one sample sequenced in a study of T cells in Graves' hyperthyroidism and ophthalmopathy. Using RNA transcripts as the source, TCR beta CDR3 regions were amplified. First-round RT-PCR of the TCR CDR3 relied on the HTBI primer set. TCRdb re-derived calls from the multiplex PCR reads in MiXCR, one entry per CDR3 protein. The table lists 500,000 to 600,000 distinct CDR3 sequences, about 45% of them singletons. Sequenced input: peripheral blood or thyroid tissue (not recorded which). All receptors come from an adult woman with Graves' disease, either hyperthyroidism or ophthalmopathy (not recorded which).

Only a few counts were recorded for this clonotype. The V call is TRBV7-9, the J call TRBJ1-2; D is ambiguous. The CDR3 has 12 residues. With 3 bases removed from V and 6 bases from J, the gap between germline ends came to 8 bases. The V gene's germline CDR1 is SEHNR and CDR2 FQNEAQ (reference sequence). CDR3 in amino acids: CASSLDYNGYTF. CDR3 nucleotides: TGTGCCAGCAGCTTGGACTACAATGGCTACACCTTC.

As to this clonotype: One end of the junction varies from germline; a read error may be responsible. The V gene is TRBV7-6, the J gene TRBJ1-6; no reliable D call. Per germline, CDR1 SGHVS and CDR2 FNYEAQ. The length of the CDR3 is 16 residues. In nucleotides, the CDR3 is TGTGCCAACAGCTGGGGAGCGGGCCGCTATAATTCACCCCTCCACTTT. Amino acid sequence: CANSWGAGRYNSPLHF.

This clonotype was seen at least ten times. The chain recombines TRBV7-2 with TRBJ2-5; D not resolved. CDR1 is SGHTA and CDR2 is FQGNSA in the germline V gene. CDR3 length equals 14 residues. V dropped 0 bases and J dropped 1 base, with 6 bases sitting between them. CDR3 amino acids: CASSLAILQETQYF. CDR3 bases: TGTGCCAGCAGCTTAGCGATCCTCCAAGAGACCCAGTACTTC. Based on the CDR3 plus reference TRBV7-2 and TRBJ2-5, the full variable domain is GAGVSQSPSNKVTEKGKDVELRCDPISGHTALYWYRQSLGQGLEFLIYFQGNSAPDKSGLPSDRFSAERTGGSVSTLTIQRTQQEDSAVYLCASSLAILQETQYFGPGTRLLVL.

The J gene is TRBJ2-5, the V gene TRBV29-1; no firm D call. Trimming took off 1 base at V and 7 bases at J, with 4 bases between the two ends. The CDR3 extends over 10 amino acids. CDR1 SQVTM and CDR2 ANQGSEA come from the germline V gene. The CDR3 DNA reads as TGCAGCGTTGAAGCCGGGACCCAGTACTTC. This sequence encodes CSVEAGTQYF.

This clonotype came up a few times. The rearrangement uses TRBV10-3 and TRBJ1-5; D is possibly TRBD1 (5 bases). Germline V gene sequence: CDR1 ENHRY, CDR2 SYGVKD. This CDR3 spans 15 amino acids. Trimming pared 10 bases from V and 6 bases from J, leaving 22 bases between. The CDR3 DNA reads as TGTGCCAGCACCCTCTCATTAAGGGGATCTCAGCCCCAGCATTTT. This translates into CASTLSLRGSQPQHF.

A note on this clonotype: Given a much more abundant clone one base away, this may be a read error. The CDR3 protein is CSVEEGVPTDTQYF. The CDR3 bases are TGCAGCGTTGAGGAGGGAGTCCCCACAGATACGCAGTATTTT. The V call is TRBV29-1, the J call TRBJ2-3; maybe TRBD2 (6 bases). The length of the CDR3 is 14 residues. Germline V gene lookup returns CDR1 SQVTM and CDR2 ANQGSEA. V was shortened by 3 bases and J by 2 bases, with 12 bases between the two germline ends.

The chain recombines TRBV7-2 with TRBJ2-3, with 14 nucleotides matching TRBD2. The CDR3 has 16 residues. V lost 2 bases and J lost 6; bases outside the gene matches: 4. Germline V gene data show CDR1 as SGHTA and CDR2 as FQGNSA. The CDR3 loop reads CASSLRLAGGVDTQYF. The CDR3 DNA is TGTGCCAGCAGCTTAAGACTAGCGGGAGGGGTGGATACGCAGTATTTT.

The gene calls are TRBV15 and TRBJ1-2; D is ambiguous. CDR1 is LNHNV, CDR2 YYDKDF, per germline (reference sequence). The CDR3 covers 16 residues. With 0 bases removed from V and 3 bases from J, the gap between germline ends came to 14 bases. The CDR3 loop is CATSRDALSVHYGYTF. The CDR3 nucleotides read TGTGCCACCAGCAGAGACGCCTTGTCGGTACACTATGGCTACACCTTC.

The rearrangement links TRBV7-8 to TRBJ2-5; D remains ambiguous. Germline V gene lookup returns CDR1 SGHVS and CDR2 FQNEAQ. The V end lost 4 bases, the J end lost 2 bases, and 11 bases lay between the germline ends. The CDR3 length is 14 residues. The CDR3 is CASSYQDGQETQYF. DNA for the CDR3: TGTGCCAGCAGCTACCAGGACGGTCAAGAGACCCAGTACTTC.

The table lists this clonotype with many counts. V gene TRBV7-2 combines with J gene TRBJ2-7; D remains ambiguous. With 2 bases removed from V and 3 bases from J, the gap between germline ends came to 5 bases. Germline CDR1 and CDR2: SGHTA and FQGNSA. The CDR3 spans 12 residues. CDR3 coding DNA: TGTGCCAGCAGCTTATTTGGCTACGAGCAGTACTTC. Its protein product is CASSLFGYEQYF.

As to this clonotype: No conserved phenylalanine or tryptophan is present at the end of the CDR3, so a read error is the likely explanation. The chain recombines TRBV2 with TRBJ2-6, with TRBD1 as a possible D gene (5 bases). V lost 6 bases to trimming and J lost 0 bases, with 9 bases between them. The CDR3 totals 15 residues. In germline, CDR1 is SNHLY, CDR2 FYNNEI. The CDR3 is CASSVTGSGANVLTH. CDR3 DNA: TGTGCCAGCAGCGTTACAGGCTCTGGGGCCAACGTCCTGACTCAC.

The count of this clonotype is one. V usage is TRBV15 and J usage is TRBJ1-6; the D gene is possibly TRBD1 (6 bases). The V gene lost 2 bases and the J gene lost 7 bases, with 9 bases spanning the gap. Germline V gene lookup returns CDR1 LNHNV and CDR2 YYDKDF (reference sequence). The CDR3 runs to 14 residues. CDR3 in amino acids: CATSRQGRNSPLHF. The CDR3 DNA reads as TGTGCCACCAGCAGACAGGGGAGAAATTCACCCCTCCACTTT.

The chain has TRBV12-3 or TRBV12-4 and TRBJ2-5, with D perhaps TRBD2 (6 bases). V lost 3 bases, J lost 5 bases, and 13 bases lay in between. This CDR3 is 14 amino acids long. The CDR3 DNA reads as TGTGCCAGCAGTTTGGGAGGTCTTAAGGAGACCCAGTACTTC. It translates to CASSLGGLKETQYF.

The V call is TRBV2, the J call TRBJ1-5; perhaps TRBD1 as D (5 bases). Trimming pared 4 bases from V and 9 bases from J, leaving 19 bases between. The CDR3 consists of 15 residues. Germline lookup yields CDR1 SNHLY and CDR2 FYNNEI. This CDR3 reads CASSVSGQGIGPQHF. The CDR3 bases are TGTGCCAGCAGTGTATCAGGGCAAGGAATAGGGCCCCAGCATTTT.

This clonotype was recorded a few times. This CDR3 fails to terminate in the conserved phenylalanine or tryptophan, so it likely reflects a read error. No DNA is shown, since the ends of the CDR3 on it are uncertain; the CDR3 is the one TCRdb lists. V and J are TRBV2 and TRBJ2-6; TRBD2 reflects the table's D call only, with no check against the DNA. Looked up from germline, CDR1 is SNHLY and CDR2 is FYNNEI. The CDR3 region is 8 residues in length, termini included. CDR3 protein: CASSVGTS.

This clonotype appeared a single time. V gene TRBV19 combines with J gene TRBJ1-2, with D possibly TRBD1 on 6 matching bases. The CDR3 is made up of 13 amino acids. Germline assignment: CDR1 LNHDA and CDR2 SQIVND (reference sequence). Trimming pared 5 bases from V and 3 bases from J, leaving 10 bases between. The CDR3 sequence is CASSDAGDYGYTF. DNA of the CDR3: TGTGCCAGTAGTGACGCAGGGGACTATGGCTACACCTTC.

This clonotype was seen at least ten times. CDR3 protein: CASSLTYNSPLHF. The DNA for the CDR3 is TGCGCCAGCAGCTTAACCTATAATTCACCCCTCCACTTT. The chain joins TRBV5-1 to TRBJ1-6, with unresolved D. The V and J ends lost 2 bases and 2 bases respectively, with 2 bases between them. This CDR3 is 13 amino acids long. From germline, CDR1 is SGHRS and CDR2 YFSETQ.

This clonotype was seen many times. The chain links TRBV11-2 to TRBJ2-5; D gene uncertain. The V gene's germline CDR1 is SGHAT and CDR2 FQNNGV. Trimming removed 5 bases at V and 2 bases at J, with 9 bases between. CDR3 length: 13 residues. CDR3 bases: TGTGCCAGCAGCCTTTCCACACAAGAGACCCAGTACTTC. It encodes CASSLSTQETQYF.

This clonotype has ten or more counts. The chain couples TRBV24-1 to TRBJ2-7, with D possibly being TRBD1 (6 bases). This CDR3 contains 15 residues. Trimming pared 2 bases from V and 3 bases from J, leaving 13 bases between. Germline V CDR1 and CDR2: KGHDR, SFDVKD. CDR3 nucleotides: TGTGCCACCAGTGATTCAACAGGGCAGTACTACGAGCAGTACTTC. This gives the protein CATSDSTGQYYEQYF.